This TCR beta chain was identified during a study of control samples from healthy donors and cancer patients. TCRdb's copy holds only in-frame clones and misses some; the assay was immunoSEQ multiplex PCR. The sample holds about 85,000 clones, less than 90% seen once. Trimming removed 6 bases at V and 6 bases at J, with 21 bases between. CDR3 length equals 15 residues. The germline gives CDR1 MDHEN, CDR2 SYDVKM. This chain uses TRBV28 with TRBJ2-7; the D gene is possibly TRBD2 (7 bases). Sequenced material: blood. This receptor was identified in a woman in her sixties in good health. This CDR3 is CASSSPRGAGGEQYF. The DNA for the CDR3 is TGTGCCAGCAGCAGCCCCCGGGGGGCGGGTGGCGAGCAGTACTTC.